This note documents a single T cell receptor beta chain sequence. The CDR3 loop spans 15 amino acids. Germline CDR1 is SNHLY and CDR2 is FYNNEI. V was trimmed by 6 bases and J by 5 bases, leaving 19 bases between them. For the second PCR, which ran for roughly 7 to 11 cycles, a sample-barcoded 5' primer and a J-beta primer mix were used. A single record per CDR3 protein comes from TCRdb applying MiXCR to the 5' RACE reads. The table lists 900,000 to 950,000 distinct CDR3 sequences, almost 30% of them singletons. The data were obtained in a study of blood T cells in healthy people across ages. These same data were also listed under a study on T cells of mothers and their children.

V usage is TRBV2 and J usage is TRBJ1-1, with a weak D call TRBD1 (6 bases). This clonotype was sampled from a woman between 40 and 50 years old in good health. Material for sequencing was blood. Here the CDR3 reads CASRARGLSGTEAFF. The CDR3 DNA reads TGTGCCAGCAGGGCCCGGGGGCTTTCTGGGACTGAAGCTTTCTTT.